This T cell receptor (beta chain) was obtained from a study of blood T cells in healthy people across ages. Overall study results and limits: Age showed a roughly linear inverse relationship with TCR beta diversity per million T cells.

A second PCR of about 7 to 11 cycles used a sample-barcoded 5' primer and a J-beta primer mix. Each of the samples gave a minimum of 2.5 million paired-end reads that contained CDR3. TCRdb recomputed calls from the 5' RACE reads with MiXCR, one row per CDR3 protein. The repertoire has about 1 million distinct CDR3 sequences, 45% of them found once; the top ten carry about 20%. Of note for this clonotype: Its antigen is unknown.

Germline loops: CDR1 DFQATT, CDR2 SNEGSKA (reference sequence). The CDR3 extends over 15 amino acids. Losses at the gene ends were 4 bases for V and 1 base for J; bases not matched to a gene: 3. The total RNA that was extracted per sample amounted to at least 5 micrograms. The J gene is TRBJ2-2, the V gene TRBV20-1; 10 bases align to TRBD2. The sequenced sample was blood. The receptor's source is a woman aged 55-70 years in good health. The CDR3 reads CSAMGLAKNTGELFF. DNA of the CDR3: TGCAGTGCTATGGGACTAGCGAAGAACACCGGGGAGCTGTTTTTT.